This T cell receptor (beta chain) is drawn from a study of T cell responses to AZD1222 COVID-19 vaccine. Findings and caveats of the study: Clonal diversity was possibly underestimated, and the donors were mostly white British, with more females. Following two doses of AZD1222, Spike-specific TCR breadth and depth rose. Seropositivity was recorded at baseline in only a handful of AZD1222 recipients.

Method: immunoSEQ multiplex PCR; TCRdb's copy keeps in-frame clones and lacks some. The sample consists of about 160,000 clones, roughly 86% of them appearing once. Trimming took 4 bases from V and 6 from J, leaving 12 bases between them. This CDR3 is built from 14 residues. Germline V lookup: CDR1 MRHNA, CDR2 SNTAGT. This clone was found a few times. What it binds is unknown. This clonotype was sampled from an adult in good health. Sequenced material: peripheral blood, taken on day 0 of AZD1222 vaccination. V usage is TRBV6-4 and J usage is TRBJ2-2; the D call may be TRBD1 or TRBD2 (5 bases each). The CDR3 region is CASSVEGRAGELFF. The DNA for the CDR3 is TGTGCCAGCAGTGTTGAGGGGAGAGCCGGGGAGCTGTTTTTT.